This TCR beta chain was observed in a study of control samples from healthy donors and cancer patients. Profiling relied on immunoSEQ multiplex PCR, and the TCRdb table lists in-frame clones only, not all of them. The data show about 150,000 clones, approximately 94% seen once. The CDR3 totals 18 residues. Germline CDR1 is LGHNT and CDR2 is FRNRAP. The V end was cut by 1 base, the J end by 2 bases, with 20 bases between. Sequencing was carried out using blood. The TCR sequence derives from a man between 35 and 55 years old in good health. The V and J genes are TRBV12-5 and TRBJ1-1, with a tentative D call TRBD1 (5 bases). This chain's CDR3 is CASGLEPRLRGPNTEAFF. For the CDR3, the DNA is TGTGCTAGTGGTTTGGAACCGAGGCTAAGGGGACCAAACACTGAAGCTTTCTTT.